This T cell receptor (beta chain) was obtained from a study of shared clonotypes between healthy human individuals. Sequencing was performed with immunoSEQ multiplex PCR; in TCRdb, only in-frame clones are kept and a portion is missing. The sample records about 2.4 million clones, approximately 94% being singletons. The CDR3 consists of 14 residues. Per the germline V gene, CDR1 is LGHNA and CDR2 is YSLEER. Deletions cut 4 bases from V and 8 bases from J, with 14 bases between. The chain joins TRBV4-3 to TRBJ1-4; D is possibly TRBD1 (5 bases). The specimen sequenced was naive CD4+ T cells from PBMCs. Subset noted: CD45RA+ positively selected. This clonotype was obtained from a man between 18 and 35 years old in good health. Some clones in this sample may be carry-over from other donors' samples. CDR3 sequence reads: CASSRQNLGEKLFF. DNA for the CDR3: TGCGCCAGCAGCCGACAGAACCTAGGGGAAAAACTGTTTTTT.